This is a list of T cell receptor beta chains from one sample in a study of blood T cell repertoires in COVID-19. Only in-frame clones appear in the TCRdb table, and some are missing; sequencing was by immunoSEQ multiplex PCR. The sample consists of 150,000 to 200,000 clones, around 89% of them appearing once. Material for sequencing was peripheral blood. These receptors all come from a man between 18 and 35 years old who had recovered from COVID-19. CDR3s include the opening cysteine and the closing phenylalanine or tryptophan. The order of the fields is D gene, J gene, V gene, clone size, CDR3 protein, CDR3 DNA. The D gene is left open where the match is weak. Not every row has a clone size; where given, it reads once, few, many or a size class.

- TRBJ2-3 TRBV6-5 - CASTRRGSTDTQYF TGTGCCAGCACCCGGAGGGGTAGCACAGATACGCAGTATTTT
TRBD1 TRBJ1-2 TRBV7-2 - CASTRRDRFGGYTF TGTGCCAGCACCCGCCGGGACAGGTTTGGGGGCTACACCTTC
- TRBJ1-6 TRBV19 once CASSPPRARGMLNSPLHF TGTGCCAGTAGCCCCCCCCGGGCCAGGGGCATGTTAAATTCACCCCTCCACTTT
TRBD2 TRBJ2-7 TRBV4-1 few CASSQDFGGSFYEQYF TGCGCCAGCAGCCAAGATTTTGGCGGGAGTTTCTACGAGCAGTACTTC
TRBD1 TRBJ1-4 TRBV2 - CASSEDRRATNEKLFF TGTGCCAGCAGCGAGGACAGGCGTGCAACTAATGAAAAACTGTTTTTT
TRBD2 TRBJ2-3 TRBV20-1 - CSASRPREGADTQYF TGCAGTGCTAGTCGGCCTAGGGAGGGCGCAGATACGCAGTATTTT
- TRBJ1-1 TRBV19 many CASSPGHYTEAFF TGTGCCAGTAGCCCGGGACATTACACTGAAGCTTTCTTT
- TRBJ2-3 TRBV6-1 - CASSETGSPDTQYF TGTGCCAGCAGTGAAACGGGATCTCCAGATACGCAGTATTTT
- TRBJ2-7 TRBV28 - CASSLGDYEQYF TGTGCCAGCAGCCTAGGGGACTACGAGCAGTACTTC
TRBD1 TRBJ1-2 TRBV20-1 few CSASAGQGIFSYGYTF TGCAGTGCTAGTGCAGGACAGGGGATCTTCAGCTATGGCTACACCTTC
- TRBJ1-1 TRBV7-3 - CASSPSSGSTEAFF TGTGCCAGCAGCCCCAGCTCGGGGAGCACTGAAGCTTTCTTT
- TRBJ1-6 TRBV27 - CASSLTGWTSPLHF TGTGCCAGCAGTTTAACAGGCTGGACTTCACCCCTCCACTTT
TRBD1 TRBJ1-2 TRBV4-3 - CASSQPIPGGNGYTF TGCGCCAGCAGCCAGCCCATCCCAGGGGGAAATGGCTACACCTTC
- TRBJ1-2 TRBV27 - CASIFREEAPNYGYTF TGTGCCAGCATTTTCAGGGAGGAGGCTCCTAACTATGGCTACACCTTC
- TRBJ1-5 TRBV6-2/TRBV6-3 - CASSYSDRLISNQPQHF TGTGCCAGCAGTTACTCCGACAGGCTCATAAGCAATCAGCCCCAGCATTTT